The sequence of this TCR beta chain was determined in a study of identical twins. Trimming removed 5 bases from V and 2 bases from J, with 18 bases in between. The CDR3 extends over 16 amino acids. CDR1 and CDR2 (germline): SGHTA, FQGNSA. It was template switching that added a universal primer site, and there were unique molecular identifiers on the cDNA. TCRdb analysed the 5' RACE reads with MiXCR anew, one entry per CDR3 protein. The table shows a few hundred thousand distinct CDR3 sequences, with approximately 10% occurring only once. In addition, the sample was reused for a study of yellow fever vaccine responses in identical twins.

The sequencing input was PBMCs. The J gene is TRBJ2-5, the V gene TRBV7-2, with D perhaps being TRBD1 or TRBD2 (5 bases each). The clonotype was recovered from a woman aged 18-35 years in good health. The CDR3 loop is CASSPGPGWPQETQYF. Written as DNA, the CDR3 is TGTGCCAGCAGCCCGGGACCAGGGTGGCCGCAAGAGACCCAGTACTTC.